Listed below are T cell receptor beta chains from one sample, sequenced in a study of CD8+ T cells in alopecia areata. Clones were read by immunoSEQ multiplex PCR, and TCRdb kept only the in-frame ones, dropping some. The sample yields hundreds of thousands of clones, roughly 50% seen once. The sample consisted of CD4+ T cells sorted from blood, taken at week 24, from a patient treated with tofacitinib. Receptors were obtained from a human donor with alopecia areata. Both conserved end residues are part of each CDR3. A D gene is named only where the DNA matches it firmly. Where a row states a size, it is once, few, many or the class of an expanded clone; other rows omit it.

TRBJ1-2 NA TRBV2 12 NA CASSEANYGYTF TGTGCCAGCAGTGAAGCTAACTATGGCTACACCTTC
TRBJ1-2 NA TRBV29-1 12 NA CSVVAPVNGYTF TGCAGCGTTGTGGCCCCGGTAAATGGCTACACCTTC
TRBJ2-5 NA TRBV25-1 16 TRBD1 CASSADRGGRVETQYF TGTGCCAGCAGTGCCGACAGGGGGGGGCGTGTGGAGACCCAGTACTTC
TRBJ2-1 NA TRBV29-1 13 TRBD2 CSADTSGGTGQFF TGCAGCGCCGACACTAGCGGGGGGACTGGGCAGTTCTTC
TRBJ2-5 once TRBV30 15 TRBD1 CAWSAGQLGTETQYF TGTGCCTGGAGTGCGGGACAGCTCGGGACAGAGACCCAGTACTTC
TRBJ2-7 NA TRBV7-9 14 TRBD2 CASCPGGLSYEQYF TGTGCCAGCTGCCCGGGAGGGCTCTCCTACGAGCAGTACTTC
TRBJ2-5 NA TRBV30 12 TRBD2 CAWSPGRATQYF TGTGCCTGGAGCCCGGGGAGGGCGACCCAGTACTTC
TRBJ2-7 NA TRBV5-6 16 TRBD1 CASSLIGGTGTYEQYF TGTGCCAGCAGCTTGATAGGCGGGACAGGGACCTACGAGCAGTACTTC
TRBJ1-6 few TRBV6-6 15 NA CASRYETGAYSPLHF TGTGCCAGCAGATACGAGACCGGGGCATATTCACCCCTCCACTTT
TRBJ2-5 NA TRBV9 13 NA CASSVAGRETQYF TGTGCCAGCAGCGTAGCGGGGCGGGAGACCCAGTACTTC
TRBJ1-1 NA TRBV9 14 NA CASSGRMVHTEAFF TGTGCCAGCAGCGGAAGGATGGTTCACACTGAAGCTTTCTTT
TRBJ1-3 NA TRBV30 11 NA CAWFSGNTIYF TGTGCCTGGTTCTCTGGAAACACCATATATTTT
TRBJ2-1 NA TRBV7-2 15 TRBD2 CASSLSSGGRYEQFF TGTGCCAGCAGCTTATCCAGCGGGGGGCGCTATGAGCAGTTCTTC
TRBJ1-1 NA TRBV6-5 15 TRBD1 CASSSTRGSNTEAFF TGTGCCAGCAGTTCGACCAGGGGGTCGAACACTGAAGCTTTCTTT
TRBJ2-3 NA TRBV4-2 17 NA CASSQATLGAGTDTQYF TGTGCCAGCAGCCAAGCCACTTTAGGGGCTGGTACAGATACGCAGTATTTT
TRBJ1-4 NA TRBV25-1 14 NA CASSEVAGIAKLFF TGTGCCAGCAGTGAAGTGGCAGGGATCGCAAAACTGTTTTTT
TRBJ1-2 NA TRBV30 14 TRBD1 CAWSKGGVGYGYTF TGTGCCTGGAGTAAAGGGGGCGTAGGCTATGGCTACACCTTC
TRBJ2-5 NA TRBV11-2 11 NA CASSRQETQYF TGTGCCAGCAGCCGCCAAGAGACCCAGTACTTC
TRBJ2-7 once TRBV30 14 TRBD1 CAWSRDRELYEQYF TGTGCCTGGAGTCGGGACAGGGAGCTCTACGAGCAGTACTTC
TRBJ2-7 NA TRBV7-9 17 NA CASSLLVIDANSYEQYF TGTGCCAGCAGCTTACTCGTAATCGACGCCAACTCCTACGAGCAGTACTTC
TRBJ1-5 NA TRBV28 14 NA CASSLGGAAQPQHF TGTGCCAGCAGTTTGGGAGGGGCCGCTCAGCCCCAGCATTTT
TRBJ2-6 NA TRBV4-1 17 TRBD1 CASTTGTGASGANVLTF TGCGCCAGCACTACCGGGACAGGGGCCTCTGGGGCCAACGTCCTGACTTTC
TRBJ2-5 NA TRBV25-1 15 NA CASSRTGGNQETQYF TGTGCCAGCAGCCGGACTGGAGGGAACCAAGAGACCCAGTACTTC
TRBJ2-6 NA TRBV2 16 NA CASSEVGSRGANVLTF TGTGCCAGCAGTGAAGTCGGGAGCCGAGGGGCCAACGTCCTGACTTTC
TRBJ1-3 NA TRBV2 15 TRBD1 CASSGQGSPGNTIYF TGTGCCAGCAGTGGACAGGGGTCACCTGGAAACACCATATATTTT
TRBJ1-1 NA TRBV25-1 13 NA CASTSESRSEAFF TGTGCCAGCACCTCTGAATCCAGGAGTGAAGCTTTCTTT
TRBJ1-5 NA TRBV30 13 NA CAWSVQSNQPQHF TGTGCCTGGAGTGTACAGTCCAATCAGCCCCAGCATTTT
TRBJ2-1 few TRBV29-1 16 NA CSSASGEVRSYNEQFF TGCAGCTCGGCTTCAGGGGAGGTTAGGTCCTACAATGAGCAGTTCTTC
TRBJ2-3 NA TRBV15 12 NA CATSAYTDTQYF TGTGCCACCAGCGCGTACACAGATACGCAGTATTTT
TRBJ1-1 few TRBV19 14 NA CASTGQAWNTEAFF TGTGCCAGTACCGGGCAGGCCTGGAACACTGAAGCTTTCTTT
TRBJ1-1 once TRBV7-3 14 NA CASSPLGPNTEAFF TGTGCCAGCAGCCCCCTCGGGCCGAACACTGAAGCTTTCTTT
TRBJ2-3 few TRBV30 15 TRBD2 CAWIIAGGSTDTQYF TGTGCCTGGATAATAGCGGGGGGGAGCACAGATACGCAGTATTTT
TRBJ1-6 few TRBV30 15 TRBD1 CAWSVPTGLGSPLHF TGTGCCTGGAGTGTGCCGACAGGGCTGGGTTCACCCCTCCACTTT
TRBJ2-2 NA TRBV29-1 12 NA CSVGGSTGELFF TGCAGCGTTGGAGGGAGTACCGGGGAGCTGTTTTTT
TRBJ1-1 few TRBV5-1 16 NA CASSPAAGEVGTEAFF TGCGCCAGCAGCCCGGCCGCAGGGGAAGTGGGGACTGAAGCTTTCTTT
TRBJ1-6 NA TRBV5-4 14 NA CASSLGTVNSPLHF TGTGCCAGCAGCTTGGGGACAGTTAATTCACCCCTCCACTTT
TRBJ1-2 NA TRBV5-1 13 NA CASSLGSNYGYTF TGCGCCAGCAGCTTGGGATCTAACTATGGCTACACCTTC
TRBJ1-4 NA TRBV30 15 NA CAWSVRQPLNEKLFF TGTGCCTGGAGTGTACGCCAGCCCCTTAATGAAAAACTGTTTTTT
TRBJ1-2 NA TRBV30 12 NA CAWSYTEYGYTF TGTGCCTGGAGTTATACAGAGTATGGCTACACCTTC
TRBJ1-5 NA TRBV28 14 NA CASSFRSFNQPQHF TGTGCCAGCAGTTTCCGGTCGTTCAATCAGCCCCAGCATTTT
TRBJ1-2 NA TRBV5-6 13 NA CASSPTGPYGYTF TGTGCCAGCAGCCCTACAGGTCCCTATGGCTACACCTTC
TRBJ2-5 NA TRBV7-9 14 NA CASSLGGAGWEQYF TGTGCCAGCAGCTTAGGAGGGGCCGGGTGGGAGCAGTACTTC
TRBJ2-2 NA TRBV7-9 13 NA CASSLAGTGELFF TGTGCCAGCAGCTTGGCGGGAACCGGGGAGCTGTTTTTT
TRBJ1-2 NA TRBV4-2 15 NA CASSQEHQEPYGYTF TGTGCCAGCAGCCAAGAACATCAGGAACCCTATGGCTACACCTTC
TRBJ2-3 NA TRBV13 15 TRBD2 CASSTKRGTTDTQYF TGTGCCAGCAGCACTAAGCGGGGGACCACAGATACGCAGTATTTT
TRBJ2-5 once TRBV7-9 14 TRBD1 CASSGQGSQETQYF TGTGCCAGCAGCGGACAGGGCTCCCAAGAGACCCAGTACTTC
TRBJ2-3 few TRBV5-1 14 NA CASETGTRADTQYF TGCGCCAGTGAGACTGGGACTCGGGCAGATACGCAGTATTTT
TRBJ2-5 NA TRBV15 14 TRBD1 CATSGGQGEETQYF TGTGCCACCAGCGGAGGACAGGGCGAGGAGACCCAGTACTTC
TRBJ2-1 NA TRBV4-3 17 NA CASSQDLRRIVGSEQFF TGCGCCAGCAGCCAAGATCTTCGGCGGATCGTGGGTAGTGAGCAGTTCTTC
TRBJ1-2 NA TRBV7-9 14 TRBD1 CASSRKGQGDGYTF TGTGCCAGCAGTCGTAAGGGACAGGGAGATGGCTACACCTTC
TRBJ2-5 NA TRBV29-1 13 TRBD2 CSVDGLGQETQYF TGCAGCGTGGATGGACTAGGCCAAGAGACCCAGTACTTC
TRBJ2-7 NA TRBV30 15 TRBD1 CAWSTTNRGVYEQYF TGTGCCTGGAGTACGACGAACAGGGGGGTCTACGAGCAGTACTTC
TRBJ1-2 once TRBV9 14 TRBD1 CASSAQGGIGGYTF TGTGCCAGCAGCGCACAGGGGGGAATAGGTGGCTACACCTTC
TRBJ2-6 NA TRBV27 15 NA CASSALVSGANVLTF TGTGCCAGCAGCGCCCTGGTCTCTGGGGCCAACGTCCTGACTTTC